Listed below are T cell receptor beta chains from one sample, sequenced in a study of blood T cell repertoires in COVID-19. TCRdb's table, derived via immunoSEQ multiplex PCR, lists solely in-frame clones and lacks some. The sample records a few hundred thousand clones, approximately 85% being singletons. The specimen was peripheral blood. The receptor source for this set is a man aged 45-65 years with active or convalescent COVID-19. CDR3s include the opening cysteine and the closing phenylalanine or tryptophan. D genes are given only for firm matches. Clone size appears in some rows only: once, few, many, or a class for an expanded clone.

clone_size: -
d_call: TRBD1
j_call: TRBJ1-4
v_call: TRBV2
cdr3_aa: CASSRDRLNEKLFF
cdr3_nt: TGTGCCAGCAGCAGGGACAGACTAAATGAAAAACTGTTTTTT

clone_size: -
d_call: -
j_call: TRBJ1-6
v_call: TRBV5-1
cdr3_aa: CASSDSYNSPLHF
cdr3_nt: TGCGCCAGTTCTGACAGTTATAATTCACCCCTCCACTTT

clone_size: -
d_call: TRBD1
j_call: TRBJ2-7
v_call: TRBV7-9
cdr3_aa: CASSPGQGTEQYF
cdr3_nt: TGTGCCAGCAGCCCGGGACAGGGTACCGAGCAGTACTTC

clone_size: -
d_call: TRBD1
j_call: TRBJ2-7
v_call: TRBV7-7
cdr3_aa: CASRSQGASYEQYF
cdr3_nt: TGTGCTAGCAGATCACAGGGGGCATCCTACGAGCAGTACTTC

clone_size: -
d_call: -
j_call: TRBJ1-2
v_call: TRBV11-2
cdr3_aa: CASSSSLYGYTF
cdr3_nt: TGTGCCAGCAGCTCGAGCCTATATGGCTACACCTTC

clone_size: -
d_call: TRBD1
j_call: TRBJ2-4
v_call: TRBV27
cdr3_aa: CASSQTGGDIQYF
cdr3_nt: TGTGCCAGCAGCCAGACAGGGGGGGACATTCAGTACTTC

clone_size: once
d_call: -
j_call: TRBJ2-3
v_call: TRBV7-9
cdr3_aa: CASSRGGGSTDTQYF
cdr3_nt: TGTGCCAGCAGCCGTGGAGGGGGCAGCACAGATACGCAGTATTTT

clone_size: -
d_call: TRBD1
j_call: TRBJ2-7
v_call: TRBV4-3
cdr3_aa: CASSHTPRDRGMWEQYF
cdr3_nt: TGCGCCAGCAGCCATACCCCCCGGGACAGGGGGATGTGGGAGCAGTACTTC

clone_size: -
d_call: TRBD1
j_call: TRBJ2-2
v_call: TRBV6-2/TRBV6-3
cdr3_aa: CASSHTGGRGTGELFF
cdr3_nt: TGTGCCAGCAGCCATACAGGGGGTCGCGGCACCGGGGAGCTGTTTTTT

clone_size: -
d_call: TRBD1
j_call: TRBJ1-1
v_call: TRBV6-5
cdr3_aa: CASTRDRGLTEAFF
cdr3_nt: TGTGCCAGCACCCGGGACAGGGGGCTTACTGAAGCTTTCTTT

clone_size: -
d_call: TRBD2
j_call: TRBJ2-1
v_call: TRBV9
cdr3_aa: CASSASGTSGANEQFF
cdr3_nt: TGTGCCAGCAGCGCGTCCGGGACTAGCGGGGCCAATGAGCAGTTCTTC

clone_size: -
d_call: TRBD2
j_call: TRBJ2-3
v_call: TRBV24-1
cdr3_aa: CATSSGRGTDTQYF
cdr3_nt: TGTGCCACGAGTAGCGGGAGGGGCACAGATACGCAGTATTTT

clone_size: once
d_call: -
j_call: TRBJ2-1
v_call: TRBV6-4
cdr3_aa: CASSVAPPGEQFF
cdr3_nt: TGTGCCAGCAGTGTAGCTCCCCCGGGGGAGCAGTTCTTC

clone_size: -
d_call: TRBD1
j_call: TRBJ1-5
v_call: TRBV27
cdr3_aa: CASSLLGQGAGQPQHF
cdr3_nt: TGTGCCAGCAGTTTGTTGGGACAGGGGGCAGGACAGCCCCAGCATTTT

clone_size: -
d_call: -
j_call: TRBJ1-3
v_call: TRBV12-3/TRBV12-4
cdr3_aa: CASRGGPGNTIYF
cdr3_nt: TGTGCCAGCCGGGGGGGCCCCGGAAACACCATATATTTT

clone_size: -
d_call: -
j_call: TRBJ2-3
v_call: TRBV7-2
cdr3_aa: CASSLDGKGTDTQYF
cdr3_nt: TGTGCCAGCAGCTTGGACGGGAAGGGCACAGATACGCAGTATTTT

clone_size: -
d_call: TRBD2
j_call: TRBJ2-3
v_call: TRBV10-1
cdr3_aa: CASSVGLASTDTQYF
cdr3_nt: TGCGCCAGCAGTGTGGGACTAGCGTCCACAGATACGCAGTATTTT

clone_size: -
d_call: TRBD2
j_call: TRBJ2-5
v_call: TRBV5-1
cdr3_aa: CASSLEAGGRETQYF
cdr3_nt: TGCGCCAGCAGCTTGGAGGCGGGAGGCCGGGAGACCCAGTACTTC

clone_size: few
d_call: TRBD1
j_call: TRBJ2-5
v_call: TRBV30
cdr3_aa: CAWYGQGRETQYF
cdr3_nt: TGTGCCTGGTATGGACAGGGACGAGAGACCCAGTACTTC

clone_size: -
d_call: -
j_call: TRBJ1-1
v_call: TRBV12-3/TRBV12-4
cdr3_aa: CASSRGVAQAFF
cdr3_nt: TGTGCCAGCAGTCGGGGGGTGGCTCAAGCTTTCTTT

clone_size: -
d_call: -
j_call: TRBJ1-2
v_call: TRBV28
cdr3_aa: CASSYREGYTF
cdr3_nt: TGTGCCAGCAGTTATAGGGAGGGCTACACCTTC

clone_size: -
d_call: -
j_call: TRBJ2-3
v_call: TRBV19
cdr3_aa: CASSVSGPSTDTQYF
cdr3_nt: TGTGCCAGTAGTGTGAGCGGGCCGAGCACAGATACGCAGTATTTT

clone_size: -
d_call: -
j_call: TRBJ2-3
v_call: TRBV5-4
cdr3_aa: CASSLVDFSDTQYF
cdr3_nt: TGTGCCAGCAGCTTGGTGGACTTCTCAGATACGCAGTATTTT

clone_size: -
d_call: TRBD2
j_call: TRBJ2-7
v_call: TRBV6-6
cdr3_aa: CASRRSGDSYEQYF
cdr3_nt: TGTGCCAGCAGGCGAAGCGGGGATTCCTACGAGCAGTACTTC

clone_size: -
d_call: TRBD1
j_call: TRBJ1-1
v_call: TRBV28
cdr3_aa: CASSSQTGAFNTEAFF
cdr3_nt: TGTGCCAGCAGTAGTCAAACAGGGGCCTTTAACACTGAAGCTTTCTTT

clone_size: -
d_call: -
j_call: TRBJ2-1
v_call: TRBV7-9
cdr3_aa: CASSEDGAYNEQFF
cdr3_nt: TGTGCCAGCAGCGAGGACGGGGCCTACAATGAGCAGTTCTTC

clone_size: -
d_call: TRBD2
j_call: TRBJ2-5
v_call: TRBV5-6
cdr3_aa: CASRPSGRLQETQYF
cdr3_nt: TGTGCCAGCAGACCTAGCGGGAGGCTCCAAGAGACCCAGTACTTC

clone_size: -
d_call: TRBD2
j_call: TRBJ2-7
v_call: TRBV5-1
cdr3_aa: CASSLGASGSNEQYF
cdr3_nt: TGCGCCAGCAGCTTGGGGGCTAGCGGGAGTAATGAGCAGTACTTC

clone_size: once
d_call: -
j_call: TRBJ1-4
v_call: TRBV10-3
cdr3_aa: CAISEPTSGSPREKLFF
cdr3_nt: TGTGCCATCAGTGAGCCGACGTCCGGGAGTCCCCGTGAAAAACTGTTTTTT

clone_size: -
d_call: TRBD1
j_call: TRBJ1-2
v_call: TRBV30
cdr3_aa: CAWTGGLGYTF
cdr3_nt: TGTGCCTGGACAGGGGGCTTGGGCTACACCTTC

clone_size: -
d_call: TRBD1
j_call: TRBJ1-4
v_call: TRBV6-6
cdr3_aa: CASRRRTGSPLGEKLFF
cdr3_nt: TGTGCCAGCAGACGAAGGACAGGAAGCCCCCTGGGCGAAAAACTGTTTTTT

clone_size: -
d_call: TRBD1
j_call: TRBJ2-2
v_call: TRBV6-6
cdr3_aa: CASSKPTGTGSGELFF
cdr3_nt: TGTGCCAGCAGTAAACCTACCGGGACAGGGTCCGGGGAGCTGTTTTTT

clone_size: -
d_call: TRBD1
j_call: TRBJ2-7
v_call: TRBV2
cdr3_aa: CASGTGGNYEQYF
cdr3_nt: TGTGCCAGCGGGACAGGGGGGAACTACGAGCAGTACTTC

clone_size: once
d_call: -
j_call: TRBJ2-5
v_call: TRBV4-2
cdr3_aa: CASSQERGGSGRETQYF
cdr3_nt: TGTGCCAGCAGCCAAGAAAGGGGGGGTTCGGGCCGCGAGACCCAGTACTTC

clone_size: -
d_call: TRBD2
j_call: TRBJ2-1
v_call: TRBV7-9
cdr3_aa: CASSLLAGAIAREEQFF
cdr3_nt: TGTGCCAGCAGCTTACTAGCGGGAGCCATCGCACGAGAGGAGCAGTTCTTC

clone_size: -
d_call: -
j_call: TRBJ2-7
v_call: TRBV5-5
cdr3_aa: CASSSYYSGSYEQYF
cdr3_nt: TGTGCCAGCAGCTCCTATTATTCAGGCTCCTACGAGCAGTACTTC

clone_size: -
d_call: -
j_call: TRBJ1-6
v_call: TRBV6-5
cdr3_aa: CATVAGWPNSPLHF
cdr3_nt: TGTGCCACCGTGGCGGGATGGCCTAATTCACCCCTCCACTTT

clone_size: -
d_call: -
j_call: TRBJ1-1
v_call: TRBV6-1
cdr3_aa: CASSEERRVRANTEAFF
cdr3_nt: TGTGCCAGCAGTGAAGAGCGACGGGTGAGGGCTAACACTGAAGCTTTCTTT

clone_size: -
d_call: -
j_call: TRBJ2-1
v_call: TRBV14
cdr3_aa: CASSQPAREIDEQFF
cdr3_nt: TGTGCCAGCAGCCAACCAGCTAGGGAGATCGATGAGCAGTTCTTC

clone_size: -
d_call: -
j_call: TRBJ2-1
v_call: TRBV29-1
cdr3_aa: CSGYQDNEQFF
cdr3_nt: TGCAGCGGGTACCAGGACAATGAGCAGTTCTTC

clone_size: -
d_call: TRBD1
j_call: TRBJ1-3
v_call: TRBV5-5
cdr3_aa: CASTATWTGGHSGNTIYF
cdr3_nt: TGTGCCAGCACCGCGACCTGGACAGGGGGCCACTCTGGAAACACCATATATTTT

clone_size: once
d_call: -
j_call: TRBJ1-2
v_call: TRBV6-2/TRBV6-3
cdr3_aa: CASSYFAGAGGYTF
cdr3_nt: TGTGCCAGCAGTTACTTCGCGGGGGCGGGAGGCTACACCTTC

clone_size: -
d_call: TRBD1
j_call: TRBJ1-1
v_call: TRBV19
cdr3_aa: CASKGQLNTEAFF
cdr3_nt: TGTGCCAGTAAGGGACAGCTAAACACTGAAGCTTTCTTT

clone_size: -
d_call: -
j_call: TRBJ2-1
v_call: TRBV24-1
cdr3_aa: CATSDPPQYEQFF
cdr3_nt: TGTGCCACCAGTGACCCCCCGCAGTATGAGCAGTTCTTC

clone_size: -
d_call: TRBD2
j_call: TRBJ2-3
v_call: TRBV7-9
cdr3_aa: CASSPTSGAYTDTQYF
cdr3_nt: TGTGCCAGCAGCCCGACAAGCGGGGCGTACACAGATACGCAGTATTTT

clone_size: -
d_call: -
j_call: TRBJ2-5
v_call: TRBV10-1
cdr3_aa: CASSERLEGVSYF
cdr3_nt: TGCGCCAGCAGTGAACGACTAGAGGGAGTGTCGTACTTC

clone_size: few
d_call: -
j_call: TRBJ2-7
v_call: TRBV18
cdr3_aa: CASSLERGPAKLPTYEQYF
cdr3_nt: TGTGCCAGCTCACTAGAACGAGGCCCCGCAAAATTACCAACCTACGAGCAGTACTTC

clone_size: -
d_call: TRBD1
j_call: TRBJ1-2
v_call: TRBV18
cdr3_aa: CASAPRTGDDGYTF
cdr3_nt: TGTGCCAGCGCCCCGAGGACAGGGGACGATGGCTACACCTTC